These 21 T cell receptor beta chains were all obtained from the same sample, sequenced in a study of blood T cell repertoires in COVID-19. Sequencing was performed with immunoSEQ multiplex PCR; in TCRdb, only in-frame clones are kept and a portion is missing. This table has about 42,000 clones, approximately 81% appearing once. Sequenced input: peripheral blood. These receptors came from a woman in her sixties or seventies in a cohort sampled during active COVID-19.

V is TRBV19 and J is TRBJ1-5, with 8 bases aligning to TRBD1. Trimming at V came to 4 bases and at J to 3 bases, leaving 5 bases not matched to a gene. Germline CDR1 reads LNHDA; CDR2 reads SQIVND (reference sequence). CDR3 length equals 15 residues. CDR3 region: CASSRGQGPNQPQHF. CDR3 bases: TGTGCCAGTAGTAGAGGACAGGGCCCCAATCAGCCCCAGCATTTT.

The rearrangement uses TRBV5-4 and TRBJ2-5; D might be TRBD2 (7 bases). The CDR3 has 13 amino acids. Trimming cost V 4 bases and J 5 bases, with 12 bases left between them. The germline V gene has CDR1 SGHNT and CDR2 YYREEE (reference sequence). CDR3 DNA: TGTGCCAGCAGCAGGGGGGGAGGGGAGACCCAGTACTTC. It encodes CASSRGGGETQYF.

V gene TRBV28 combines with J gene TRBJ1-1, with 8 bases that match TRBD1. Germline loops: CDR1 MDHEN, CDR2 SYDVKM. Germline trimming cut 7 bases from V and 2 bases from J; bases unmatched to any gene: 15. The CDR3 is 17 amino acids. The CDR3 DNA is TGTGCCAGCACCACTCTAGGACAGGGACTCTCTAACACTGAAGCTTTCTTT. Residues: CASTTLGQGLSNTEAFF.

The J gene is TRBJ1-4, the V gene TRBV2; D is ambiguous. Germline lookup yields CDR1 SNHLY and CDR2 FYNNEI. Trimming pared 6 bases from V and 10 bases from J, leaving 12 bases between. The length of the CDR3 is 12 residues. The CDR3 sequence is CASRTSGGKLFF. The DNA for the CDR3 is TGTGCCAGCAGAACATCTGGTGGAAAACTGTTTTTT.

The rearrangement links TRBV12-5 to TRBJ2-2, with TRBD1 as a possible D gene (7 bases). This CDR3 region has 14 residues. Per the germline V gene, CDR1 is LGHNT and CDR2 is FRNRAP. With 2 bases removed from V and 7 bases from J, the gap between germline ends came to 11 bases. In DNA form, the CDR3 reads TGTGCTAGTGGTTTGCAGGGGGGCAACGGGGAGCTGTTTTTT. Protein product: CASGLQGGNGELFF.

The rearrangement links TRBV24-1 to TRBJ2-3, with D possibly TRBD2 on 8 matching bases. V gave up 1 base and J gave up 1 base, with 23 bases separating them. The CDR3 covers 20 residues. Germline V lookup: CDR1 KGHDR, CDR2 SFDVKD. The CDR3 nucleotides read TGTGCCACCAGTGATTTTACAGGGGTAGCGGGATATACTGGCACAGATACGCAGTATTTT. Translation gives CATSDFTGVAGYTGTDTQYF.

This chain uses TRBV2 with TRBJ2-5, with TRBD2 matching over 13 bases. This CDR3 spans 17 amino acids. Germline V lookup: CDR1 SNHLY, CDR2 FYNNEI. The V segment lost 6 bases and the J segment 1 base; nucleotides outside the gene matches: 8. The CDR3 sequence: CASRRTSGSGIQETQYF. The CDR3 bases are TGTGCCAGCAGGAGGACTAGCGGGAGCGGGATCCAAGAGACCCAGTACTTC. The full variable domain, rest sourced from reference TRBV2 and TRBJ2-5, is EPEVTQTPSHQVTQMGQEVILRCVPISNHLYFYWYRQILGQKVEFLVSFYNNEISEKSEIFDDQFSVERPDGSNFTLKIRSTKLEDSAMYFCASRRTSGSGIQETQYFGPGTRLLVL.

This chain joins TRBV4-1 and TRBJ2-2; the match to TRBD2 covers 10 bases. The CDR3 extends over 19 amino acids. Germline V gives CDR1 MGHRA, CDR2 YSYEKL. V trimming: 0 bases; J trimming: 2 bases; junction bases outside the gene matches: 9. The CDR3 DNA reads TGCGCCAGCAGCCAAGAATCGACTAGCGGGCCTTTTAACACCGGGGAGCTGTTTTTT. Encoded protein: CASSQESTSGPFNTGELFF.

The chain employs TRBV5-1 and TRBJ2-7; D remains ambiguous. This CDR3 has 13 residues. The V gene's germline CDR1 is SGHRS and CDR2 YFSETQ. The V and J ends lost 1 base and 3 bases respectively, with 8 bases between them. CDR3 sequence reads: CASSLTSYYEQYF. CDR3 sequence (DNA): TGCGCCAGCAGCTTGACCAGTTACTACGAGCAGTACTTC.

In its sample, this clone was seen once. The rearrangement uses TRBV7-9 and TRBJ2-7; TRBD1 matches at 7 bases. CDR1 is SEHNR, CDR2 FQNEAQ, per germline (reference sequence). This CDR3 contains 13 residues. V was clipped by 2 bases and J by 5 bases; unmatched bases: 3. This chain's CDR3 is CASSLQGQNEQYF. Here the CDR3 DNA reads TGTGCCAGCAGCTTACAGGGACAGAACGAGCAGTACTTC.

The chain uses TRBV5-6 and TRBJ1-1; 7 bases align to TRBD1. The germline CDR1 and CDR2 sequences are SGHDT and YYEEEE. The CDR3 spans 15 residues. V gave up 3 bases and J gave up 3 bases; unmatched junction bases: 8. The CDR3 DNA is TGTGCCAGCAGCTCCAGGAGCACAGGGGACACTGAAGCTTTCTTT. Encoded protein: CASSSRSTGDTEAFF.

This clone was observed once. This CDR3 is CASSQDLQNNEKLFF. The DNA for the CDR3 is TGCGCCAGCAGCCAAGATCTACAGAATAATGAAAAACTGTTTTTT. The chain carries TRBV4-1 and TRBJ1-4, with D unclear. The CDR3 has 15 residues. V was pared by 0 bases and J by 4 bases, with 9 bases between. Germline V gene data show CDR1 as MGHRA and CDR2 as YSYEKL.

The gene calls are TRBV7-8 and TRBJ2-1; 10 bases agree with TRBD2. The CDR3 loop spans 15 amino acids. Trimming at V came to 3 bases and at J to 9 bases, leaving 8 bases not matched to a gene. Germline assignment: CDR1 SGHVS and CDR2 FQNEAQ. CDR3 sequence: CASSLLAGVMGEQFF. As DNA, the CDR3 is TGTGCCAGCAGCTTGCTAGCGGGAGTTATGGGTGAGCAGTTCTTC.

The J gene is TRBJ1-2, the V gene TRBV28; D is possibly TRBD1 (5 bases). Trimming took off 4 bases at V and 5 bases at J, with 11 bases between the two ends. The CDR3 is 13 amino acids. The germline V gene has CDR1 MDHEN and CDR2 SYDVKM. The DNA of the CDR3 is TGTGCCAGCAGTTCGGCAGGGAAATATGGCTACACCTTC. Its translation: CASSSAGKYGYTF.

For the CDR3, the DNA is TGCGCCAGCAGTGAGTCAGGGGATGACAGCACTGAAGCTTTCTTT. Amino acids: CASSESGDDSTEAFF. V usage is TRBV10-1 and J usage is TRBJ1-1, with D possibly TRBD1 on 5 matching bases. Germline V lookup: CDR1 WNHNN, CDR2 SYGVQD (reference sequence). V lost 0 bases and J 4 bases, leaving 12 bases between the germline ends. The CDR3 consists of 15 residues.

CDR3 nucleotides: TGTGCCAGCAGCGTGGGGACAGTCAATCAGCCCCAGCATTTT. Amino acids: CASSVGTVNQPQHF. J is TRBJ1-5 and V is TRBV9, with 7 bases that match TRBD1. V shed 2 bases, J shed 3 bases, and the junction held 2 bases outside the gene matches. The CDR3 extends over 14 amino acids. Germline V gene sequence: CDR1 SGDLS, CDR2 YYNGEE.

This rearrangement joins TRBV11-2 to TRBJ2-2, with TRBD1 matching 8 bases. Germline V gives CDR1 SGHAT, CDR2 FQNNGV. The CDR3 runs 15 residues. The V segment lost 5 bases and the J segment 4 bases; nucleotides outside the gene matches: 6. The CDR3 DNA reads TGTGCCAGCAGCACCCGACAGGGGATCACCGGGGAGCTGTTTTTT. Its translation is CASSTRQGITGELFF.

The genes are TRBV7-9 and TRBJ2-7; no reliable D call. From germline, CDR1 is SEHNR and CDR2 FQNEAQ (reference sequence). The CDR3 loop spans 15 amino acids. Deletions cut 1 base from V and 4 bases from J, with 14 bases between. The CDR3 sequence is CASSLVQSVRYEQYF. CDR3 coding DNA: TGTGCCAGCAGCTTAGTACAAAGCGTGCGATACGAGCAGTACTTC. Full variable domain (outside the CDR3, taken from reference TRBV7-9 and TRBJ2-7): DTGVSQNPRHKITKRGQNVTFRCDPISEHNRLYWYRQTLGQGPEFLTYFQNEAQLEKSRLLSDRFSAERPKGSFSTLEIQRTEQGDSAMYLCASSLVQSVRYEQYFGPGTRLTVT.

The chain has TRBV19 and TRBJ1-1; TRBD1 matches 8 bases. CDR1 and CDR2 from the germline V gene are LNHDA and SQIVND (reference sequence). V shed 5 bases and J 1 base; nucleotides not matched to a gene: 3. There are 14 residues in the CDR3. CDR3 in amino acids: CASSLGQANTEAFF. The DNA of the CDR3 is TGTGCCAGTAGTTTGGGACAGGCGAACACTGAAGCTTTCTTT.

The V call is TRBV4-1, the J call TRBJ1-1, with D hard to call. V lost 0 bases and J 2 bases, leaving 10 bases between the germline ends. CDR3 size: 15 residues. Per germline, CDR1 MGHRA and CDR2 YSYEKL. For the CDR3, the DNA is TGCGCCAGCAGCCAAGATCCCGCGGTTAACACTGAAGCTTTCTTT. Its protein product is CASSQDPAVNTEAFF.

The V gene is TRBV6-6, the J gene TRBJ2-7; D is undetermined. This CDR3 has 14 residues. Germline V gene lookup returns CDR1 MNHNY and CDR2 SVGAGI (reference sequence). Deletions cut 8 bases from V and 5 bases from J, with 19 bases between. CDR3 bases: TGTGCCAGCTATAAGCTGGCAGGCAGCAACGAGCAGTACTTC. As protein: CASYKLAGSNEQYF.